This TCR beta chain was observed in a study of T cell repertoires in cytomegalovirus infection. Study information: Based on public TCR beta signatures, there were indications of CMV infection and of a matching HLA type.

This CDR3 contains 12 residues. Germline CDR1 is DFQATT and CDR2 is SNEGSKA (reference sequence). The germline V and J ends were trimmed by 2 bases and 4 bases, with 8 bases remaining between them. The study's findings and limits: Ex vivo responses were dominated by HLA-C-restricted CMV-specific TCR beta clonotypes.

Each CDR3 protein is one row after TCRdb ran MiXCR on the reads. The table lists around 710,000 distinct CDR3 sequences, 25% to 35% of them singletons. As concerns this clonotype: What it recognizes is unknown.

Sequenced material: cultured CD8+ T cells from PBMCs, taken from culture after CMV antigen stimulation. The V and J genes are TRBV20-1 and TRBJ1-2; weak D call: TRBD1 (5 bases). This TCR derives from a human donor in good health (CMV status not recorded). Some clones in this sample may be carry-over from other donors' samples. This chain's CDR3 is CSARQGSYGYTF. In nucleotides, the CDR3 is TGCAGTGCTAGACAGGGAAGCTATGGCTACACCTTC.